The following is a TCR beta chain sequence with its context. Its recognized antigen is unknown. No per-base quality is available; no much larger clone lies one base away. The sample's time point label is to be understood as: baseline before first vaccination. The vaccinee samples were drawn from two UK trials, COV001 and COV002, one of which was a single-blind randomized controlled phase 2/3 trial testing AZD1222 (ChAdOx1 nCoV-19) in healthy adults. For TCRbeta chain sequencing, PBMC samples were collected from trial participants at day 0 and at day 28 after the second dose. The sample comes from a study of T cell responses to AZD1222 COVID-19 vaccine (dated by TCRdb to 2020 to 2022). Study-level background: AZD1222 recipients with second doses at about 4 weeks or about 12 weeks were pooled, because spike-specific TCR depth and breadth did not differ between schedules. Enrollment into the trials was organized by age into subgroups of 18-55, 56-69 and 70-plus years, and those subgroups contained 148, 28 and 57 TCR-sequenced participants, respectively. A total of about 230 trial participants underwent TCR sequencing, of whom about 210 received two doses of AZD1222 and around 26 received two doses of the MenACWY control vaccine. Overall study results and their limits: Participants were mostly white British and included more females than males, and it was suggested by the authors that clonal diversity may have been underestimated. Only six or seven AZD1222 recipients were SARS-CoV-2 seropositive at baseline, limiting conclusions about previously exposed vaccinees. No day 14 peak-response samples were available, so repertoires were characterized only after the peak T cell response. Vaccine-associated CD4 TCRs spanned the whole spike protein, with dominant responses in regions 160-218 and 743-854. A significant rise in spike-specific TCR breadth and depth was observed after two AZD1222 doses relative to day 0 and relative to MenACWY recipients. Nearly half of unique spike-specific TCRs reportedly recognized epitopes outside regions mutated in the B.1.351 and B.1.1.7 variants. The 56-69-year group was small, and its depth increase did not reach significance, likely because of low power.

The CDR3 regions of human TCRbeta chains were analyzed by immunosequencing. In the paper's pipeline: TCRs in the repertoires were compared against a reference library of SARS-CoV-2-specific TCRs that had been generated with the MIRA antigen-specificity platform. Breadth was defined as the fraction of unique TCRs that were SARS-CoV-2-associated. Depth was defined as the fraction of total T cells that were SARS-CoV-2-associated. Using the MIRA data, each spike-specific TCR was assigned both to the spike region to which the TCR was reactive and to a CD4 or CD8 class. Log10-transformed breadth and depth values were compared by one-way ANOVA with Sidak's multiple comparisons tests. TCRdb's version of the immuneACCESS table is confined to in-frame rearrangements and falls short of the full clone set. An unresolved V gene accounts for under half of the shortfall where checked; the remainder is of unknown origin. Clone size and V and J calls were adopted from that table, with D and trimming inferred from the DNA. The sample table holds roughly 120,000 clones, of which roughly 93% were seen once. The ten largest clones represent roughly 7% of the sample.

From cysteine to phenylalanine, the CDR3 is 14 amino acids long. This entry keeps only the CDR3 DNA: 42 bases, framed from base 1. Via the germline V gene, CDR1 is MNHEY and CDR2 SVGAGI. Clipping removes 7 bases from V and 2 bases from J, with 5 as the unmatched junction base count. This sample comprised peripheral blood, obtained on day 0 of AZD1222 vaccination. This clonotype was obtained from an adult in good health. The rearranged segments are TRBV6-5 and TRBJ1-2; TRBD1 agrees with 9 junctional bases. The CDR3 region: CASKGQGTNYGYTF. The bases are TGTGCCAGCAAGGGACAGGGAACCAACTATGGCTACACCTTC.